This T cell receptor beta chain originates from a study of CD8 T cells in ankylosing spondylitis (dated by TCRdb to about 2017). Background for the entire study: T cell receptor beta repertoires were profiled in healthy donors and ankylosing spondylitis patients so that disease-linked TCR variants could be found. The whole study cohort included under 140 healthy donors and about two dozen ankylosing spondylitis patients. Peripheral blood samples were taken, and synovial fluid was additionally collected from ankylosing spondylitis patients.

General findings and caveats noted by the study authors: According to the report, matched synovial fluid samples from ankylosing spondylitis patients were significantly enriched for the disease-linked clones. A TCR beta motif of 8 or 9 highly homologous amino acid variants appeared characteristic of blood from ankylosing spondylitis patients. In peripheral blood, the disease-linked clones were found at relatively low frequencies and had a CD8+ phenotype. Some motif variants had previously been reported in the synovial fluid and blood of reactive arthritis patients, which suggests shared mechanisms of disease initiation.

Notes on this clonotype: Its antigen target is currently unknown. No base-level quality is on record; no much larger clone is a single base apart.

Reads for this sample came from an Illumina HiSeq 2500. Quantitative 5'-RACE with molecular barcodes was the method used to prepare the TCR beta libraries. In the paper's pipeline: A new computational method based on a probabilistic model of VDJ rearrangement was used to identify disease-linked TCR variants. TCRdb cleaned the public reads at Q25 with fastp, built clones with MiXCR and kept in-frame beta chains. Records with the same CDR3 protein are collapsed into one entry carrying the most frequent genes and DNA. The V and J calls reflect TCRdb's pipeline rather than the authors' work. The sample table holds approximately 200,000 distinct CDR3 sequences, of which about an eighth were seen once. 8% to 13% of the sample rests with the top ten. V is pared back by 1 base and J by 0 bases, with 22 bases lying between the germline termini. Including the terminal cysteine and phenylalanine, the CDR3 comprises 21 residues. Just the 63-base CDR3 DNA is kept, in frame starting at base 1. The CDR1 and CDR2 encoded by the germline V gene (reference sequence) are LNHDA and SQIVND.

The V gene is TRBV19 and the J gene is TRBJ2-6, with TRBD2 tentatively as D gene (6 bases match). This clonotype originated in a female donor with ankylosing spondylitis or in good health (not recorded which). The sample consisted of blood, either unsorted or a sorted T cell fraction (not recorded which). The nucleotide sequence reads TGTGCCAGTAGTATAGGGGGGGTGTTGGGACTTTCCGGCTCTGGGGCCAACGTCCTGACTTTC. This encodes CASSIGGVLGLSGSGANVLTF.